The 22 T cell receptor beta chains reported below all come from one sample, sequenced in a study of CD8 T cells in Susac syndrome. Random hexamers primed reverse transcription of about 0.45 to 1 ug RNA. Using its own MiXCR run on the immunoSEQ multiplex PCR reads, TCRdb lists one record per CDR3 protein. The table records about 280,000 distinct CDR3 sequences, approximately 81% of them present only once. Sequenced sample: CD8+ T cells from PBMCs. Receptor source: a human donor with multiple sclerosis.

The chain uses TRBV20-1 and TRBJ2-5; D perhaps matches TRBD2 (5 bases). Trimming shortened V by 4 bases and J by 1 base, and 16 bases separated the two germline ends. The CDR3 extends over 15 amino acids. From germline, CDR1 is DFQATT and CDR2 SNEGSKA (reference sequence). In DNA form, the CDR3 reads TGCAGTGCTACGGCTGGACCGGGATTCCAAGAGACCCAGTACTTC. Protein product: CSATAGPGFQETQYF.

V usage is TRBV6-6 and J usage is TRBJ2-5; D is possibly TRBD1 (5 bases). The CDR3 contains 14 residues. CDR1 is MNHNY and CDR2 is SVGAGI in the germline V gene (reference sequence). Trimming removed 2 bases from V and 5 bases from J, with 12 bases in between. The CDR3 nucleotides read TGTGCCAGCAGTTACGGGGCAGGGTTTGAGACCCAGTACTTC. It specifies CASSYGAGFETQYF.

The chain has TRBV12-3 or TRBV12-4 and TRBJ2-1; D gene ambiguous. The CDR3 runs 12 residues. The V end was cut by 5 bases, the J end by 10 bases, with 12 bases between. The chain's CDR3 is CASSPYPAEQFF. The CDR3 DNA follows: TGTGCCAGCAGTCCTTACCCAGCGGAGCAGTTCTTC.

This clonotype was seen once. The J gene is TRBJ2-7, the V gene TRBV27; D gene uncertain. CDR1 is MNHEY, CDR2 SMNVEV, per germline (reference sequence). The CDR3 has 12 residues. Trimming stripped 3 bases from V and 5 bases from J, with 8 bases between. CDR3 protein: CASSFDGDEQYF. The CDR3 region has the DNA TGTGCCAGCAGTTTCGATGGGGACGAGCAGTACTTC.

In regard to this clonotype: Since no conserved phenylalanine or tryptophan closes the CDR3, a read error is the likely cause. The J gene is TRBJ1-2, the V gene TRBV20-1; D unclear. The V and J ends lost 0 bases and 1 base respectively, with 12 bases between them. CDR3 length equals 15 residues. The germline gives CDR1 DFQATT, CDR2 SNEGSKA (reference sequence). CDR3 coding DNA: TGCAGTGCTAGAGATCCGGCGGACCATAACTATGGCTACACCCTC. Its protein is CSARDPADHNYGYTL.

The J gene is TRBJ2-7, the V gene TRBV7-8; 11 bases align to TRBD2. This CDR3 contains 16 residues. Germline-derived CDR1 and CDR2 are SGHVS and FQNEAQ. V gave up 5 bases and J gave up 2 bases; unmatched junction bases: 8. This CDR3 reads CASSATGSGRAYEQYF. CDR3 nucleotide sequence: TGTGCCAGCAGCGCTACCGGTAGCGGGAGGGCCTACGAGCAGTACTTC.

The chain links TRBV27 to TRBJ2-7, with 7 bases aligning to TRBD1. J was trimmed by 3 bases and V by 3 bases; bases with no gene match: 11. CDR1 and CDR2 (germline): MNHEY, SMNVEV (reference sequence). CDR3 size: 16 residues. DNA for the CDR3: TGTGCCAGCAGTTTGTCCGACAGGGCAGGAAGCTACGAGCAGTACTTC. Encoded protein: CASSLSDRAGSYEQYF.

The V and J genes are TRBV4-1 and TRBJ1-1; no clear D. The CDR3 runs 15 residues. V was pared by 0 bases and J by 4 bases, with 12 bases between. Germline CDR1 is MGHRA and CDR2 is YSYEKL. The CDR3 region has the DNA TGCGCCAGCAGCCAAGATCCAGCGGGAAGCACTGAAGCTTTCTTT. It encodes CASSQDPAGSTEAFF.

The V and J genes are TRBV7-8 and TRBJ2-7; 13 bases match TRBD2. Trimming at V came to 3 bases and at J to 0 bases, leaving 2 bases not matched to a gene. Per the germline V gene, CDR1 is SGHVS and CDR2 is FQNEAQ. The CDR3 runs to 16 residues. The CDR3 is CASSLGLAGTSYEQYF. The DNA of the CDR3 is TGTGCCAGCAGCTTGGGACTAGCGGGGACCTCCTACGAGCAGTACTTC.

The rearrangement links TRBV9 to TRBJ1-1; D is unresolved. V dropped 4 bases and J dropped 13 bases, with 11 bases sitting between them. Germline lookup yields CDR1 SGDLS and CDR2 YYNGEE. This CDR3 spans 10 amino acids. CDR3 sequence reads: CASSPVGGFF. As DNA, the CDR3 is TGTGCCAGCAGCCCAGTGGGAGGTTTCTTT.

The J gene is TRBJ2-1, the V gene TRBV2; weak D call: TRBD1 (6 bases). This CDR3 is built from 12 residues. V lost 7 bases and J 7 bases, leaving 11 bases between the germline ends. CDR1 and CDR2 (germline): SNHLY, FYNNEI. CDR3 DNA sequence: TGTGCCAGCATCAATCAGGGGAATGAGCAGTTCTTC. It yields the protein CASINQGNEQFF.

V and J are TRBV18 and TRBJ2-1, with 12 positions matching TRBD2. From germline, CDR1 is KGHSH and CDR2 LQKENI. V dropped 6 bases and J dropped 0; count of bases not matched to a gene: 6. The CDR3 is 17 amino acids. For the CDR3, the DNA is TGTGCCAGCTCGCGATGGACTAGCGGGGACTCCTACAATGAGCAGTTCTTC. Translation gives CASSRWTSGDSYNEQFF.

This chain uses TRBV10-1 with TRBJ2-7; D is unresolved. The CDR3 contains 14 residues. The V gene lost 6 bases and the J gene lost 2 bases, with 14 bases spanning the gap. Germline CDR1 and CDR2: WNHNN and SYGVQD (reference sequence). The CDR3 bases are TGCGCCAGCAGCGCTCAGAGGCGGCCCTACGAGCAGTACTTC. It translates to CASSAQRRPYEQYF.

The V gene is TRBV27, the J gene TRBJ2-7; 9 nucleotides align to TRBD1. Germline CDR1 and CDR2: MNHEY and SMNVEV (reference sequence). The CDR3 length is 14 residues. Trimming took 8 bases from V and 3 from J; bases not matched to a gene: 8. This CDR3 reads CASFSRDRDYEQYF. The CDR3 DNA follows: TGTGCCAGCTTTTCCCGGGACAGGGACTACGAGCAGTACTTC.

This chain connects TRBV20-1 to TRBJ2-5, with D unresolved. This CDR3 comprises 14 residues. Germline V gene sequence: CDR1 DFQATT, CDR2 SNEGSKA (reference sequence). V was pared by 0 bases and J by 2 bases, with 10 bases between. The DNA for the CDR3 is TGCAGTGCTAGAGATTGGATGGGGCAAGAGACCCAGTACTTC. It specifies CSARDWMGQETQYF.

This clonotype was observed a handful of times. CDR3 in amino acids: CASSYLFLQSSGTDTQYF. In DNA form, the CDR3 reads TGTGCCAGCAGTTACCTTTTTTTACAGTCTAGCGGCACAGATACGCAGTATTTT. V and J are TRBV6-2 or TRBV6-3 and TRBJ2-3; D might be TRBD2 (6 bases). V lost 2 bases and J lost 1, with 19 bases in between. CDR3 length: 18 residues. CDR1 and CDR2 from the germline V gene are MNHEY and SVGEGT.

The chain links TRBV10-3 to TRBJ1-2, with D unclear. This CDR3 is built from 13 residues. V was clipped by 3 bases and J by 4 bases, with 9 bases between them. Germline CDR1 reads ENHRY; CDR2 reads SYGVKD. This CDR3 reads CAISDGGVYGYTF. In DNA, the CDR3 is TGTGCCATCAGTGATGGCGGGGTCTATGGCTACACCTTC.

CDR3 bases: TGTGCCAGCAGCCCCCCGAGCGGGAAGGGTGACACTGAAGCTTTCTTT. It codes for CASSPPSGKGDTEAFF. The genes are TRBV7-9 and TRBJ1-1; D is ambiguous. Trimming pared 5 bases from V and 3 bases from J, leaving 19 bases between. The germline CDR1 and CDR2 sequences are SEHNR and FQNEAQ (reference sequence). The CDR3 is 16 amino acids.

This clonotype was observed a single time. V is TRBV19 and J is TRBJ2-7; 8 bases are a match to TRBD2. J was trimmed by 2 bases and V by 5 bases; bases with no gene match: 14. This CDR3 has 17 residues. CDR1 LNHDA and CDR2 SQIVND come from the germline V gene (reference sequence). The CDR3 nucleotides are TGTGCCAGTAGTGGAGCCTTGTGGCGGGAGGTACCCTACGAGCAGTACTTC. Translating gives CASSGALWREVPYEQYF. Using reference TRBV19 and TRBJ2-7 for the parts outside the CDR3, the full variable domain is DGGITQSPKYLFRKEGQNVTLSCEQNLNHDAMYWYRQDPGQGLRLIYYSQIVNDFQKGDIAEGYSVSREKKESFPLTVTSAQKNPTAFYLCASSGALWREVPYEQYFGPGTRLTVT.

The chain links TRBV27 to TRBJ2-3; 10 bases fit TRBD2. Looked up from germline, CDR1 is MNHEY and CDR2 is SMNVEV (reference sequence). The V and J ends lost 5 bases and 4 bases, in that order; junction bases with no gene match: 6. The CDR3 extends over 15 amino acids. The CDR3 loop is CASSALAGRADTQYF. DNA for the CDR3: TGTGCCAGCAGTGCACTAGCGGGAAGGGCAGATACGCAGTATTTT.

This chain joins TRBV28 and TRBJ2-1; unclear D gene. V shed 2 bases and J shed 9 bases, with 14 bases lying between them. Germline CDR1 reads MDHEN; CDR2 reads SYDVKM. The CDR3 runs 14 residues. CDR3 in amino acids: CASSLPGSGGEQFF. The CDR3 DNA reads TGTGCCAGCAGTTTACCCGGTTCGGGTGGTGAGCAGTTCTTC.

The chain has TRBV3-1 and TRBJ2-3; TRBD2 is a possible D gene (7 bases). V dropped 2 bases and J dropped 2 bases, with 20 bases sitting between them. CDR3 length: 18 amino acids. Germline CDR1 and CDR2: LGHDT and YNNKEL (reference sequence). The CDR3 loop is CASSQRFREGDNTDTQYF. CDR3 coding DNA: TGTGCCAGCAGCCAACGGTTCAGGGAGGGGGATAACACAGATACGCAGTATTTT.